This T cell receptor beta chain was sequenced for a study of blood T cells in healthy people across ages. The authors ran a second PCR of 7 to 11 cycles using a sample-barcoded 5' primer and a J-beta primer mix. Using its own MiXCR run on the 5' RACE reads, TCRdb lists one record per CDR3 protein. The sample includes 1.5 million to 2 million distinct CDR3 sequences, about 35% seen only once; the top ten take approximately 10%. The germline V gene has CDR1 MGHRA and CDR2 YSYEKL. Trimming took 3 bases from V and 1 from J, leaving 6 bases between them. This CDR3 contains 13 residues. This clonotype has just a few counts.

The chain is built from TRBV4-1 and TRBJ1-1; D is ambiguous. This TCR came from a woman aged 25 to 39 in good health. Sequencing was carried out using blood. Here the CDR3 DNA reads TGCGCCAGCAGCCATGGATGGAACACTGAAGCTTTCTTT. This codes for CASSHGWNTEAFF.